Reported below is one T cell receptor beta chain. Relative to the germline gene, one junction end is altered; a read error may explain this. The second PCR ran roughly 7 to 12 cycles with a sample-barcoded 5' primer and J-beta primers. TCRdb itself ran the 5' RACE reads through MiXCR, one entry per CDR3 protein. The sample consists of some 1.8 million distinct CDR3 sequences, around 42% of them appearing once. The CDR3 consists of 14 residues. Germline V gene lookup returns CDR1 MNHEY and CDR2 SVGEGT. This entry is derived from a study of blood T cells in healthy people across ages. The receptor was derived from a human donor in good health. Material for sequencing was blood. V usage is TRBV6-2 or TRBV6-3 and J usage is TRBJ1-6; TRBD1 matches 9 bases. The CDR3 region is CASSSDRGRSLLHF. The CDR3 nucleotides read TGTGCCAGCAGTTCGGACAGGGGAAGGTCACTCCTCCACTTT.